One sample yielded the 29 T cell receptor beta chains listed below, sequenced in a study of cytomegalovirus exposure and HLA in healthy donors. PCR involved 60 Vbeta and 13 Jbeta primers. Profiled with immunoSEQ multiplex PCR; TCRdb holds only in-frame clones, not every one. The sample shows 150,000 or so clones, 80% of them seen only once. Material for sequencing was PBMCs. Receptors were obtained from a man between 18 and 29 years old in good health and CMV-seropositive.

The chain combines TRBV6-1 with TRBJ2-5, with no clear D. CDR1 and CDR2 (germline): MNHNS, SASEGT. Between the trimmed V and J ends, which lost 0 bases and 5 bases, there was a span of 25 bases. This CDR3 region has 19 residues. CDR3 amino acids: CASSEAPRSTLGSGETQYF. CDR3 nucleotide sequence: TGTGCCAGCAGTGAAGCTCCCCGGTCTACGTTAGGTTCGGGTGAGACCCAGTACTTC.

V gene TRBV6-1 combines with J gene TRBJ1-2, with no clear D. This CDR3 is built from 14 residues. Germline V CDR1 and CDR2: MNHNS, SASEGT. The germline V and J ends were trimmed by 1 base and 3 bases, with 9 bases remaining between them. DNA for the CDR3: TGTGCCAGCAGTGAAGGCCCGGACTACTATGGCTACACCTTC. It specifies CASSEGPDYYGYTF.

This chain connects TRBV23-1 to TRBJ2-4; tentative D call: TRBD1 (6 bases). TRBV23-1 is recorded as an ORF, its role being uncertain. CDR3 length equals 17 residues. Trimming cost V 3 bases and J 2 bases, with 17 bases left between them. CDR3 DNA: TGCGCCAGCAGTCATCCACCCCACAGGGACCCCAAAAACATTCAGTACTTC. It yields the protein CASSHPPHRDPKNIQYF.

The rearrangement uses TRBV4-3 and TRBJ2-5; D call uncertain. The germline V gene has CDR1 LGHNA and CDR2 YSLEER. The V end lost 0 bases, the J end lost 2 bases, and 10 bases lay between the germline ends. The CDR3 runs to 15 residues. CDR3 DNA: TGCGCCAGCAGCCAAGACGGCAGGTCGCAAGAGACCCAGTACTTC. Residues: CASSQDGRSQETQYF.

The chain links TRBV7-2 to TRBJ2-7, with D perhaps matching TRBD1 (6 bases). V gave up 5 bases and J gave up 0 bases, with 11 bases separating them. This CDR3 has 14 residues. Per the germline V gene, CDR1 is SGHTA and CDR2 is FQGNSA. CDR3 bases: TGTGCCAGCAGCACCTCACAGGGCTCCTACGAGCAGTACTTC. The encoded protein is CASSTSQGSYEQYF.

V gene TRBV7-8 combines with J gene TRBJ2-1, with TRBD1 as a possible D gene (5 bases). The V end was cut by 5 bases, the J end by 0 bases, with 14 bases between. The germline gives CDR1 SGHVS, CDR2 FQNEAQ. This CDR3 is built from 16 residues. CDR3 nucleotide sequence: TGTGCCAGCAGCCAGGGTCTACAGAGCTCCTACAATGAGCAGTTCTTC. This translates into CASSQGLQSSYNEQFF.

The genes are TRBV9 and TRBJ2-1; maybe TRBD1 (6 bases). Germline V lookup: CDR1 SGDLS, CDR2 YYNGEE. Trimming cost V 0 bases and J 4 bases, with 8 bases left between them. The length of the CDR3 is 14 residues. CDR3 sequence: CASSVGGTYNEQFF. CDR3 in DNA: TGTGCCAGCAGCGTAGGAGGGACATACAATGAGCAGTTCTTC. The whole variable domain, remainder taken from reference TRBV9 and TRBJ2-1, is DSGVTQTPKHLITATGQRVTLRCSPRSGDLSVYWYQQSLDQGLQFLIQYYNGEERAKGNILERFSAQQFPDLHSELNLSSLELGDSALYFCASSVGGTYNEQFFGPGTRLTVL.

The V and J genes are TRBV18 and TRBJ2-7; perhaps TRBD2 as D (6 bases). CDR1 is KGHSH and CDR2 is LQKENI in the germline V gene. Trimming pared 3 bases from V and 5 bases from J, leaving 14 bases between. This CDR3 comprises 14 residues. The CDR3, as DNA: TGTGCCAGCTCACCGGCTAGTGGAGGGGACGAGCAGTACTTC. Translation: CASSPASGGDEQYF.

The J gene is TRBJ2-5, the V gene TRBV4-3; D is possibly TRBD1 (5 bases). The germline V and J ends were trimmed by 0 bases and 1 base, with 9 bases remaining between them. CDR3 length: 15 residues. Germline V CDR1 and CDR2: LGHNA, YSLEER. The CDR3 DNA sequence: TGCGCCAGCAGCCAAGACAGGGATCCCCAAGAGACCCAGTACTTC. Its translation: CASSQDRDPQETQYF.

This chain connects TRBV30 to TRBJ2-1, with TRBD2 identical over 8 bases. V gave up 0 bases and J gave up 8 bases; unmatched junction bases: 9. CDR1 and CDR2 from the germline V gene are GTSNPN and SVGIG (reference sequence). The CDR3 spans 15 residues. The CDR3 DNA reads as TGTGCCTGGAGTGTTGGGACTAGTAAGATCTATGAGCAGTTCTTC. Its translation: CAWSVGTSKIYEQFF.

The gene calls are TRBV5-6 and TRBJ2-5, with 10 bases matching TRBD2. This CDR3 spans 15 amino acids. Trimming cost V 2 bases and J 3 bases; bases outside gene matches: 4. Germline CDR1 reads SGHDT; CDR2 reads YYEEEE. Written as DNA, the CDR3 is TGTGCCAGCAGCTTAAGCGGGAGGGCCGAAGAGACCCAGTACTTC. Its translation is CASSLSGRAEETQYF.

J is TRBJ1-1 and V is TRBV19, with D uncertain. The CDR3 spans 15 residues. Trimming removed 6 bases from V and 1 base from J, with 15 bases in between. Germline CDR1 and CDR2: LNHDA and SQIVND (reference sequence). The CDR3 DNA is TGTGCCAGTAGCTTATACGGAGGCGGGAACACTGAAGCTTTCTTT. Amino acid sequence: CASSLYGGGNTEAFF.

The chain has TRBV27 and TRBJ2-2; 14 positions agree with TRBD2. CDR3 length: 17 residues. V gave up 0 bases and J gave up 3 bases; unmatched junction bases: 0. CDR1 is MNHEY and CDR2 is SMNVEV in the germline V gene (reference sequence). The CDR3 sequence is CASSLSGLAGDTGELFF. The CDR3 DNA follows: TGTGCCAGCAGTTTATCGGGACTAGCGGGAGACACCGGGGAGCTGTTTTTT.

Regarding this clone: At one boundary the junction diverges from the germline segment, which might be a read error. The chain links TRBV6-5 to TRBJ2-6; TRBD1 is a possible D gene (5 bases). Looked up from germline, CDR1 is MNHEY and CDR2 is SVGAGI. The CDR3 sequence is 15 residues long. CDR3 in amino acids: CASTSGDSGANALTF. CDR3 DNA: TGTGCCAGCACCTCAGGTGACTCTGGGGCCAACGCCCTGACTTTC.

V and J are TRBV6-4 and TRBJ2-1, with 9 bases that match TRBD1. This CDR3 comprises 12 residues. Germline values: CDR1 MRHNA, CDR2 SNTAGT. The V and J ends lost 8 bases and 6 bases, in that order; junction bases with no gene match: 2. The CDR3 loop is CASGTGFNEQFF. The CDR3 DNA follows: TGTGCCAGCGGGACAGGGTTCAATGAGCAGTTCTTC.

CDR3 residues: CASSQASGSGANVLTF. The CDR3 region has the DNA TGTGCCAGCAGCCAAGCTAGCGGCTCTGGGGCCAACGTCCTGACTTTC. The V call is TRBV4-2, the J call TRBJ2-6, with 7 bases identical to TRBD2. J was trimmed by 0 bases and V by 1 base; bases with no gene match: 0. Per the germline V gene, CDR1 is LGHNA and CDR2 is YNFKEQ. This CDR3 contains 16 residues.

This clone was recorded only once. The chain combines TRBV14 with TRBJ1-2; no firm D call. CDR1 and CDR2 from the germline V gene are SGHDN and FVKESK. Trimming stripped 1 base from V and 2 bases from J, with 8 bases between. The CDR3 length is 14 residues. CDR3 in amino acids: CASSQGAGNYGYTF. DNA of the CDR3: TGTGCCAGCAGCCAAGGCGCGGGAAACTATGGCTACACCTTC. The complete variable domain, with remaining parts taken from reference TRBV14 and TRBJ1-2, reads EAGVTQFPSHSVIEKGQTVTLRCDPISGHDNLYWYRRVMGKEIKFLLHFVKESKQDESGMPNNRFLAERTGGTYSTLKVQPAELEDSGVYFCASSQGAGNYGYTFGSGTRLTVV.

This chain connects TRBV6-5 to TRBJ1-1, with D unresolved. CDR1 MNHEY and CDR2 SVGAGI come from the germline V gene. CDR3 length: 13 amino acids. Between the trimmed V and J ends, which lost 0 bases and 5 bases, there was a span of 7 bases. In DNA, the CDR3 is TGTGCCAGCAGTTACTCACCGAGGACTGAAGCTTTCTTT. This gives the protein CASSYSPRTEAFF.

Details on this clone: The missing conserved phenylalanine or tryptophan at the end of this CDR3 makes a read error likely. The chain combines TRBV4-1 with TRBJ1-6, with a tentative D call TRBD1 (6 bases). The germline gives CDR1 MGHRA, CDR2 YSYEKL. Trimming removed 5 bases from V and 10 bases from J, with 15 bases in between. The CDR3 is made up of 14 amino acids. In DNA, the CDR3 is TGCGCCAGCAGCAGTACAGGGCCAGAATCACCCCTCCACCTT. It encodes CASSSTGPESPLHL.

V is TRBV4-3 and J is TRBJ2-1; weak D call: TRBD1 (6 bases). The ends were cut back, 0 bases at V and 4 bases at J, with 13 bases in the middle. The length of the CDR3 is 16 residues. The V gene's germline CDR1 is LGHNA and CDR2 YSLEER. This CDR3 reads CASSQDFRGPYNEQFF. The CDR3 DNA is TGCGCCAGCAGCCAAGATTTCAGGGGCCCGTACAATGAGCAGTTCTTC.

The V and J genes are TRBV7-2 and TRBJ1-1, with D perhaps matching TRBD1 (5 bases). This CDR3 spans 14 amino acids. The germline gives CDR1 SGHTA, CDR2 FQGNSA. Trimming left V 2 bases short and J 11 bases short, with 18 bases between. CDR3 DNA: TGTGCCAGCAGCTTACAGGGCTCCCCACTGATGGCTTTCTTT. Its protein is CASSLQGSPLMAFF.

The rearrangement links TRBV6-4 to TRBJ2-1, with 7 bases lining up with TRBD2. The germline V gene encodes CDR1 MRHNA and CDR2 SNTAGT. V lost 1 base to trimming and J lost 1 base; unmatched junction nucleotides: 10. The CDR3 consists of 18 residues. The CDR3 region has the DNA TGTGCCAGCAGTGACTACGCTAGTGGGGGGGATTCCTACAATGAGCAGTTCTTC. This gives the protein CASSDYASGGDSYNEQFF.

The chain employs TRBV5-1 and TRBJ1-3; tentative D call: TRBD1 (5 bases). The CDR3 has 14 residues. V was clipped by 0 bases and J by 4 bases, with 8 bases between them. Germline lookup yields CDR1 SGHRS and CDR2 YFSETQ. CDR3 coding DNA: TGCGCCAGCAGCTTGGAGGCAGGGGGAAACACCATATATTTT. Amino acids: CASSLEAGGNTIYF. Filled out from reference TRBV5-1 and TRBJ1-3, the complete variable domain reads KAGVTQTPRYLIKTRGQQVTLSCSPISGHRSVSWYQQTPGQGLQFLFEYFSETQRNKGNFPGRFSGRQFSNSRSEMNVSTLELGDSALYLCASSLEAGGNTIYFGEGSWLTVV.

This chain joins TRBV7-8 and TRBJ1-4; no firm D call. The V end was cut by 5 bases, the J end by 6 bases, with 22 bases between. Per germline, CDR1 SGHVS and CDR2 FQNEAQ. CDR3 length: 17 amino acids. Here the CDR3 reads CASSKAVLGPRDEKLFF. As DNA, the CDR3 is TGTGCCAGCAGCAAGGCCGTACTTGGACCGAGGGATGAAAAACTGTTTTTT.

This chain links TRBV6-6 with TRBJ2-2, with 7 bases matching TRBD1. The CDR3 is made up of 15 amino acids. The J segment lost 4 bases and the V segment lost 2 bases, leaving 4 bases of the junction unmatched. Per germline, CDR1 MNHNY and CDR2 SVGAGI (reference sequence). The CDR3 DNA sequence: TGTGCCAGCAGTTACCGCCCAGGGGGCACCGGGGAGCTGTTTTTT. Protein: CASSYRPGGTGELFF.

The V gene is TRBV7-9, the J gene TRBJ2-7; 8 bases are a match to TRBD2. The V gene end was trimmed by 1 base and the J gene end by 5 bases; junction bases not matched to a gene: 7. Germline V gene lookup returns CDR1 SEHNR and CDR2 FQNEAQ (reference sequence). CDR3 size: 15 residues. Here the CDR3 reads CASSLVGLVSNEQYF. CDR3 in DNA: TGTGCCAGCAGCTTAGTGGGACTAGTGTCTAACGAGCAGTACTTC.

The chain carries TRBV5-1 and TRBJ2-7; 7 bases align to TRBD2. CDR3 length: 16 residues. The germline CDR1 and CDR2 sequences are SGHRS and YFSETQ. V lost 6 bases and J lost 4; bases outside the gene matches: 16. The CDR3 coding sequence is TGCGCCAGCATGGGGGGGTATGCGGCTCGTGGGTACGAGCAGTACTTC. It yields the protein CASMGGYAARGYEQYF.

For the CDR3, the DNA is TGTGCCAGCAGTGATCGGCCTAGCCCTTATGAGCAGTTCTTC. It is translated as CASSDRPSPYEQFF. V gene TRBV6-1 combines with J gene TRBJ2-1; maybe TRBD2 (5 bases). The germline CDR1 and CDR2 sequences are MNHNS and SASEGT. This CDR3 comprises 14 residues. Trimming left V 3 bases short and J 8 bases short, with 14 bases between.

This sequence joins TRBV2 and TRBJ1-2; no firm D call. Germline CDR1 SNHLY, CDR2 FYNNEI. The CDR3 length is 15 residues. V was shortened by 9 bases and J by 3 bases, with 20 bases between the two germline ends. In DNA, the CDR3 is TGTGCCAGTTCCGGCGGGCAGGAAAGGTACTATGGCTACACCTTC. Translation gives CASSGGQERYYGYTF. Drawing the rest from reference TRBV2 and TRBJ1-2, the complete variable domain is EPEVTQTPSHQVTQMGQEVILRCVPISNHLYFYWYRQILGQKVEFLVSFYNNEISEKSEIFDDQFSVERPDGSNFTLKIRSTKLEDSAMYFCASSGGQERYYGYTFGSGTRLTVV.